This T cell receptor beta chain was recorded in a study of blood T cell repertoires in COVID-19. This clone has just a few counts. The assay was immunoSEQ multiplex PCR, and TCRdb's table has in-frame clones only and misses some. The sample consists of tens of thousands of clones, about 91% of them appearing once. Material: peripheral blood. This TCR derives from a man in his fifties or sixties with active COVID-19.

CDR3 protein: CASSLDRSNTEAFF. The CDR3 DNA reads TGCGCCAGCAGCTTGGATCGGTCGAACACTGAAGCTTTCTTT. This chain links TRBV5-1 with TRBJ1-1; D unresolved. This CDR3 has 14 amino acids. V lost 0 bases to trimming and J lost 1 base, with 7 bases between them. Germline CDR1 reads SGHRS; CDR2 reads YFSETQ.